Sequencing of this TCR beta chain was carried out in a study of monozygotic twins with inflammatory bowel disease. The CDR3 extends over 15 amino acids. Germline V lookup: CDR1 SGHVS, CDR2 FQNEAQ. Template switching incorporated UMIs with a 6-nucleotide sample barcode. TCRalpha and TCRbeta cDNA was put through two nested PCRs of 16 and 9 cycles. TCRdb reprocessed the 5' RACE reads and keeps a single row for each CDR3 protein, giving no DNA. The sample totals around 230,000 distinct CDR3 sequences. The clonotype originates from a human donor with ulcerative colitis or Crohn's disease, or a healthy co-twin of an affected twin (not recorded which). The sample was blood. The chain uses TRBV7-8 and TRBJ1-5. CDR3 amino acids: CASSLRAESNQPQHF.